This T cell receptor (beta chain) is from a study of blood T cell repertoires in COVID-19. Study-level background: PBMCs, B-cell-depleted T cells, or T cells provided the cDNA or gDNA that made up the material.

This clone appeared a few times. Study processing details: Scientists estimated how many nucleated cells there were by amplifying reference gene primers. The repertoire was sequenced with immunoSEQ multiplex PCR; TCRdb's copy has only in-frame clones and lacks some. The V and J calls and clone size are taken from that table; D and trimming were inferred from the DNA. The data show about 400,000 clones, roughly 90% seen once. CDR1 is LGHNA and CDR2 is YNFKEQ in the germline V gene. This CDR3 spans 13 amino acids. The V and J ends lost 1 base and 2 bases respectively, with 4 bases between them. The rearrangement joins TRBV4-2 to TRBJ2-3, with D unresolved. This receptor was taken from a man aged 35 to 55 with acute or convalescent COVID-19. The sequenced sample was peripheral blood. The CDR3 loop is CASSQAYTDTQYF. For the CDR3, the DNA is TGTGCCAGCAGCCAAGCCTACACAGATACGCAGTATTTT.